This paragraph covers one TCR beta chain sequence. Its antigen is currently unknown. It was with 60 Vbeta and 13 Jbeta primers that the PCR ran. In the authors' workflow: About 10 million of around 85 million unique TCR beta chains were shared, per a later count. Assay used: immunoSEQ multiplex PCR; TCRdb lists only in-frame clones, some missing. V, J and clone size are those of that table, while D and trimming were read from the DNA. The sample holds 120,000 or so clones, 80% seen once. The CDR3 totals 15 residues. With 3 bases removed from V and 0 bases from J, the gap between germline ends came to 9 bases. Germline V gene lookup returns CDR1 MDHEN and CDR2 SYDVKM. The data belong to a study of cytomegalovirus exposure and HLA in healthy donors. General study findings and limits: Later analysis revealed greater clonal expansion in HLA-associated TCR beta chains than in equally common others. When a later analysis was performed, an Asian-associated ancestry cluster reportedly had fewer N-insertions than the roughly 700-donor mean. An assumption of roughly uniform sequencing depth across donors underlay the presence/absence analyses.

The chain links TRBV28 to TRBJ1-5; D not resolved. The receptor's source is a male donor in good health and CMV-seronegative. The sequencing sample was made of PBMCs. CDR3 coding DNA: TGTGCCAGCAGTTTTCGCGGACTTAGCAATCAGCCCCAGCATTTT. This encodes CASSFRGLSNQPQHF.